These 25 T cell receptor beta chains originate from one sample sequenced in a study of early T cells in non-severe SARS-CoV-2 infection. In TCRdb, the 5' RACE reads were re-called with MiXCR into one record per CDR3 protein. The table lists roughly 35,000 distinct CDR3 sequences, about 7% of them singletons. Source material: whole blood. All receptors derive from an adult who was a healthcare worker with PCR-confirmed SARS-CoV-2 infection or an uninfected control (not recorded which).

This clonotype has ten or more counts. The J gene is TRBJ2-2, the V gene TRBV11-2; a weak D match, TRBD1 (6 bases). The CDR3 length is 14 residues. Germline V lookup: CDR1 SGHAT, CDR2 FQNNGV. V was cut by 5 bases and J by 1 base, with 8 bases left in between. The CDR3 region has the DNA TGTGCCAGCAGCCGGGGACAGAACACCGGGGAGCTGTTTTTT. Its protein is CASSRGQNTGELFF.

This clonotype was counted many times. The CDR3, as DNA: TGTGCCAGCAGCTCCCTGCGTCGGGGGCGAAGTTCACCCCTCCACTTT. This codes for CASSSLRRGRSSPLHF. J is TRBJ1-6 and V is TRBV12-3 or TRBV12-4; D perhaps matches TRBD1 (6 bases). V gave up 6 bases and J gave up 9 bases, with 21 bases separating them. The CDR3 contains 16 residues.

The V and J genes are TRBV28 and TRBJ2-2, with TRBD1 matching over 8 bases. Germline V gene lookup returns CDR1 MDHEN and CDR2 SYDVKM. The V segment lost 8 bases and the J segment 5 bases; nucleotides outside the gene matches: 10. The CDR3 covers 15 residues. The CDR3 region has the DNA TGTGCCAGCCAAAAGCGAACAGGGGGAACCGGGGAGCTGTTTTTT. Protein product: CASQKRTGGTGELFF.

The J gene is TRBJ1-1, the V gene TRBV6-6; 7 bases agree with TRBD1. The CDR3 loop spans 13 amino acids. The trim removed 1 base at V and 10 bases at J, leaving 6 bases unmatched. CDR1 is MNHNY and CDR2 is SVGAGI in the germline V gene (reference sequence). As DNA, the CDR3 is TGTGCCAGCAGTTACTTCCAGGGGGTTGGAGCTTTCTTT. This encodes CASSYFQGVGAFF.

This clonotype was seen many times. The rearrangement links TRBV7-2 to TRBJ2-1, with D possibly called TRBD1 or TRBD2 (5 bases each). Trimming cost V 2 bases and J 3 bases, with 11 bases left between them. Germline V CDR1 and CDR2: SGHTA, FQGNSA. The CDR3 runs to 15 residues. CDR3 sequence: CASSLRRAGYNEQFF. CDR3 coding DNA: TGTGCCAGCAGCTTACGCAGGGCGGGCTACAATGAGCAGTTCTTC. Supplemented by reference TRBV7-2 and TRBJ2-1, the full variable domain reads GAGVSQSPSNKVTEKGKDVELRCDPISGHTALYWYRQSLGQGLEFLIYFQGNSAPDKSGLPSDRFSAERTGGSVSTLTIQRTQQEDSAVYLCASSLRRAGYNEQFFGPGTRLTVL.

This clonotype was picked up a small number of times. This sequence joins TRBV10-3 and TRBJ1-4; no clear D gene. From germline, CDR1 is ENHRY and CDR2 SYGVKD. V lost 6 bases, J lost 2 bases, and 10 bases lay in between. The CDR3 runs 14 residues. The CDR3 loop reads CAIRPGGTNEKLFF. In DNA form, the CDR3 reads TGTGCCATCAGGCCAGGCGGGACTAATGAAAAACTGTTTTTT.

The chain employs TRBV28 and TRBJ2-3; TRBD2 matches at 11 bases. Germline V gives CDR1 MDHEN, CDR2 SYDVKM. The CDR3 is made up of 17 amino acids. The trim removed 3 bases at V and 3 bases at J, leaving 8 bases unmatched. The CDR3 loop reads CASSLPLAGVRTDTQYF. The CDR3, as DNA: TGTGCCAGCAGTTTGCCACTAGCGGGAGTAAGGACAGATACGCAGTATTTT. Complete variable domain (other parts from reference TRBV28 and TRBJ2-3): DVKVTQSSRYLVKRTGEKVFLECVQDMDHENMFWYRQDPGLGLRLIYFSYDVKMKEKGDIPEGYSVSREKKERFSLILESASTNQTSMYLCASSLPLAGVRTDTQYFGPGTRLTVL.

In its sample, this clonotype is medium-sized. The J gene is TRBJ2-1, the V gene TRBV6-4; D is possibly TRBD2 (6 bases). CDR1 MRHNA and CDR2 SNTAGT come from the germline V gene. The CDR3 totals 14 residues. The V gene lost 9 bases and the J gene lost 8 bases, with 20 bases spanning the gap. Here the CDR3 DNA reads TGTGCCAGTAGCCCTAGCGAATCCTTCGATGAGCAGTTCTTC. This translates into CASSPSESFDEQFF.

The V and J genes are TRBV5-5 and TRBJ2-7; D is uncertain. Germline V gene sequence: CDR1 SGHKS, CDR2 YYEKEE (reference sequence). The CDR3 sequence is 16 residues long. Between the trimmed V and J ends, which lost 1 base and 2 bases, there was a span of 16 bases. This CDR3 is CASSLFTPEQAYEQYF. CDR3 bases: TGTGCCAGCAGCTTGTTTACCCCGGAGCAAGCCTACGAGCAGTACTTC.

Points on this clonotype: A much more abundant neighbour one base away suggests this may be a read error. This sequence joins TRBV5-1 and TRBJ2-7; no reliable D call. The CDR3 totals 13 residues. The germline gives CDR1 SGHRS, CDR2 YFSETQ. The CDR3 sequence: CASRVDAAYKQYF. In nucleotides, the CDR3 is TGCGCCAGCAGAGTGGATGCTGCCTACAAGCAGTACTTC.

Many counts were recorded for this clonotype. The chain is built from TRBV7-9 and TRBJ2-3, with 10 bases fitting TRBD2. V trimming: 5 bases; J trimming: 2 bases; junction bases outside the gene matches: 7. The CDR3 runs 16 residues. Germline lookup yields CDR1 SEHNR and CDR2 FQNEAQ (reference sequence). The CDR3 sequence is CASSGGLADLTDTQYF. DNA of the CDR3: TGTGCCAGCAGCGGTGGACTAGCGGATCTCACAGATACGCAGTATTTT.

Many counts were recorded for this clonotype. This rearrangement joins TRBV6-5 to TRBJ2-3, with TRBD2 identical over 7 bases. Germline lookup yields CDR1 MNHEY and CDR2 SVGAGI. V trimming: 5 bases; J trimming: 4 bases; junction bases outside the gene matches: 6. The CDR3 loop spans 14 amino acids. In nucleotides, the CDR3 is TGTGCCAGCAGTCACGCGGGGGAGGCAGATACGCAGTATTTT. The encoded protein is CASSHAGEADTQYF.

The rearrangement uses TRBV7-8 and TRBJ2-3, with D possibly called TRBD1 or TRBD2 (5 bases each). V lost 3 bases, J lost 1 base, and 11 bases lay in between. In germline, CDR1 is SGHVS, CDR2 FQNEAQ. The CDR3 loop spans 15 amino acids. The CDR3: CASSFERGGTDTQYF. The CDR3 DNA is TGTGCCAGCAGCTTCGAGAGGGGTGGCACAGATACGCAGTATTTT.

In this sample, this clonotype turned up many times. In DNA, the CDR3 is TGTGCCAGCAGCTTCCAGAAGGATACGCAGTATTTT. It encodes CASSFQKDTQYF. This chain uses TRBV7-9 with TRBJ2-3, with no clear D. The CDR3 loop spans 12 amino acids. Germline lookup yields CDR1 SEHNR and CDR2 FQNEAQ (reference sequence). V lost 3 bases and J 6 bases, leaving 7 bases between the germline ends.

This clonotype was recorded at least ten times. The J gene is TRBJ2-3, the V gene TRBV20-1, with TRBD2 matching over 12 bases. Per germline, CDR1 DFQATT and CDR2 SNEGSKA (reference sequence). This CDR3 is 17 amino acids long. V lost 5 bases, J lost 0 bases, and 9 bases stayed unmatched. The CDR3 here is CSAPASGRDPSTDTQYF. In DNA, the CDR3 is TGCAGTGCTCCGGCTAGCGGGAGGGATCCTAGCACAGATACGCAGTATTTT.

This clonotype was counted at least ten times. This chain uses TRBV6-2 or TRBV6-3 with TRBJ2-7, with 8 bases matching TRBD2. The length of the CDR3 is 13 residues. V gave up 5 bases and J gave up 11 bases; unmatched junction bases: 11. Germline V gene lookup returns CDR1 MNHEY and CDR2 SVGEGT. CDR3 nucleotides: TGTGCCAGCAGTGTCAGCGGGGGACGAAGCAAGTACTTC. It codes for CASSVSGGRSKYF.

This clonotype was detected ten times or more. The CDR3 is CSAKSRTSGSSSTDTQYF. The CDR3 DNA follows: TGCAGTGCTAAGTCCAGGACTAGCGGGAGCAGTAGCACAGATACGCAGTATTTT. The V gene is TRBV20-1, the J gene TRBJ2-3; TRBD2 agrees at 13 bases. V shed 4 bases, J shed 0 bases, and the junction held 10 bases outside the gene matches. The V gene's germline CDR1 is DFQATT and CDR2 SNEGSKA (reference sequence). The CDR3 runs 18 residues.

This clonotype was picked up a small number of times. The chain combines TRBV4-1 with TRBJ1-1, with D perhaps matching TRBD1 (5 bases). The CDR3 is 14 residues long. Trimming stripped 2 bases from V and 0 bases from J, with 7 bases between. Germline V gene sequence: CDR1 MGHRA, CDR2 YSYEKL. The CDR3 DNA is TGCGCCAGCAGCCAACCGGGGCTGAACACTGAAGCTTTCTTT. Residues: CASSQPGLNTEAFF.

In this sample, this clonotype turned up many times. J is TRBJ2-7 and V is TRBV6-1, with D tentatively TRBD1 (6 bases). Germline CDR1 is MNHNS and CDR2 is SASEGT. The CDR3 runs to 12 residues. V lost 5 bases and J lost 3, with 8 bases in between. The DNA of the CDR3 is TGTGCCAGCAGTCCCAGGGGCTACGAGCAGTACTTC. It specifies CASSPRGYEQYF.

This clonotype was found many times. The rearrangement joins TRBV20-1 to TRBJ1-2, with 7 bases identical to TRBD1. There are 18 residues in the CDR3. The germline V gene has CDR1 DFQATT and CDR2 SNEGSKA (reference sequence). The V segment lost 0 bases and the J segment 2 bases; nucleotides outside the gene matches: 15. The DNA for the CDR3 is TGCAGTGCTAGAGATCCCGGGACAGCACAACCCCAAAACTATGGCTACACCTTC. It codes for CSARDPGTAQPQNYGYTF.

This clonotype has at least ten counts. The gene calls are TRBV10-2 and TRBJ1-4, with 8 bases that match TRBD1. With 0 bases clipped from V and 10 bases from J, the junction kept 4 bases outside the gene matches. This CDR3 has 14 residues. The V gene's germline CDR1 is WSHSY and CDR2 SAAADI. The CDR3 sequence is CASSESTGGVKLFF. In nucleotides, the CDR3 is TGCGCCAGCAGTGAGTCTACAGGGGGAGTAAAACTGTTTTTT.

This clonotype was recorded at least ten times. The CDR3 loop reads CASSQADFAGSSYEQYF. Written as DNA, the CDR3 is TGCGCCAGCAGCCAAGCTGATTTTGCAGGCAGCTCCTACGAGCAGTACTTC. The chain joins TRBV4-1 to TRBJ2-7; unclear D gene. The V gene lost 1 base and the J gene lost 0 bases, with 16 bases spanning the gap. The length of the CDR3 is 17 residues. Germline CDR1 reads MGHRA; CDR2 reads YSYEKL.

This clonotype came up many times. The chain links TRBV25-1 to TRBJ2-6; unclear D gene. V was cut by 4 bases and J by 0 bases, with 13 bases left in between. Germline V gives CDR1 MGHDK, CDR2 SYGVNS. This CDR3 is 17 amino acids long. This CDR3 reads CASSGTGSLSGANVLTF. Written as DNA, the CDR3 is TGTGCCAGCAGTGGAACCGGGTCCCTCTCTGGGGCCAACGTCCTGACTTTC.

The rearrangement joins TRBV20-1 to TRBJ2-1; the match to TRBD2 covers 11 bases. The V gene's germline CDR1 is DFQATT and CDR2 SNEGSKA (reference sequence). The CDR3 spans 12 residues. CDR3 in amino acids: CLLAGGANEQFF. The CDR3 DNA reads TGCCTTCTAGCGGGAGGAGCTAATGAGCAGTTCTTC.

This chain links TRBV20-1 with TRBJ2-5; 7 bases agree with TRBD2. The CDR3 consists of 15 residues. J was trimmed by 2 bases and V by 3 bases; bases with no gene match: 9. The germline gives CDR1 DFQATT, CDR2 SNEGSKA (reference sequence). The CDR3 DNA reads as TGCAGTGCTAGTGGGGCGGGAGCGTTACAAGAGACCCAGTACTTC. This gives the protein CSASGAGALQETQYF.